This entry concerns a single T cell receptor (beta chain). The antigen remains unidentified. The CDR3 spans 14 residues. Losses at the gene ends were 5 bases for V and 3 bases for J; bases not matched to a gene: 6. CDR1 and CDR2 (germline): MDHEN, SYDVKM. This specimen comes from a study of cytomegalovirus exposure and HLA in healthy donors. Amplification used 60 Vbeta primers and 13 Jbeta primers. As handled by the study authors: Some 10 million of the roughly 80 million unique TCR beta chains counted in a later analysis were shared. Generated by immunoSEQ multiplex PCR, the TCRdb table keeps only in-frame clones and is missing some. V, J and clone size derive from that table, while D and trimming were established from the DNA sequence. The data contain roughly 200,000 clones, roughly 79% of them seen just once; the ten biggest clones take up 1.5% to 2%. Study-level points and caveats: It was only CMV serostatus that was available as immune exposure information. Both high specificity and high sensitivity reportedly marked the classifier's diagnosis of cytomegalovirus status. Analysis performed later found 16,951 TCR beta sequences associated with HLA alleles at 0.05 false discovery rate.

Sequenced: PBMCs. This TCR came from a man younger than 40 in good health and CMV-seronegative. J is TRBJ2-7 and V is TRBV28, with 8 bases fitting TRBD1. The CDR3 loop is CASSIGQGVYEQYF. DNA for the CDR3: TGTGCCAGCAGTATTGGACAGGGCGTCTACGAGCAGTACTTC.